The 19 T cell receptor beta chains given below trace back to one sample, sequenced in a study of OX40 agonist ivuxolimab in advanced cancers. The protocol was immunoSEQ multiplex PCR, while the TCRdb copy is restricted to in-frame clones and leaves out a portion. Of around 65,000 clones in the sample, over 75% are singletons; the top ten hold approximately 20%. The specimen comprised CD4+ or CD8+ T cells sorted from blood, sampled in a trial of the OX40 agonist ivuxolimab. These receptor sequences come from an adult with an advanced solid tumor such as melanoma, head and neck, liver or kidney cancer.

This clone has a single count. The chain combines TRBV4-3 with TRBJ2-3, with TRBD2 matching 10 bases. CDR1 and CDR2 from the germline V gene are LGHNA and YSLEER. This CDR3 comprises 16 residues. J was trimmed by 1 base and V by 2 bases; bases with no gene match: 3. CDR3: CASSQYLAGGTDTQYF. CDR3 DNA sequence: TGCGCCAGCAGCCAATATCTAGCGGGGGGCACAGATACGCAGTATTTT.

This clone was seen once. The rearrangement joins TRBV7-9 to TRBJ2-1; no definite D call. CDR1 SEHNR and CDR2 FQNEAQ come from the germline V gene (reference sequence). CDR3 length: 17 amino acids. Trimming took 2 bases from V and 1 from J, leaving 15 bases between them. CDR3 sequence (DNA): TGTGCCAGCAGCTTACCCGTTCTAACGCAGTCCTACAATGAGCAGTTCTTC. Translation gives CASSLPVLTQSYNEQFF.

A single count supports this clone. The gene calls are TRBV9 and TRBJ2-1; D possibly corresponds to TRBD2 (6 bases). The germline V gene encodes CDR1 SGDLS and CDR2 YYNGEE. The CDR3 is made up of 12 amino acids. With 4 bases removed from V and 9 bases from J, the gap between germline ends came to 11 bases. The CDR3 DNA is TGTGCCAGCAGCCCGGACGGGGGTGAGCAGTTCTTC. Encoded protein: CASSPDGGEQFF.

CDR3 DNA sequence: TGTGCCAGCAGCCCCCACCTGACTAGCGGGAGGGAGAACACCGGGGAGCTGTTTTTT. Its protein is CASSPHLTSGRENTGELFF. The chain is built from TRBV7-8 and TRBJ2-2; 14 positions agree with TRBD2. CDR1 and CDR2 from the germline V gene are SGHVS and FQNEAQ. V trimming: 5 bases; J trimming: 1 base; junction bases outside the gene matches: 9. The CDR3 runs 19 residues.

V is TRBV9 and J is TRBJ2-5; TRBD2 is a possible D gene (6 bases). V was clipped by 0 bases and J by 4 bases, with 16 bases between them. The CDR3 is made up of 16 amino acids. Germline loops: CDR1 SGDLS, CDR2 YYNGEE. CDR3 nucleotide sequence: TGTGCCAGCAGCGTAGAGGTCCCAGGAGGGACAGAGACCCAGTACTTC. It yields the protein CASSVEVPGGTETQYF.

A note on this clone: Other DNA sequences in this specimen translate into the identical CDR3. This rearrangement joins TRBV5-6 to TRBJ1-2; no clear D gene. The germline V gene encodes CDR1 SGHDT and CDR2 YYEEEE. V was clipped by 1 base and J by 5 bases, with 6 bases between them. This CDR3 is built from 12 residues. The CDR3: CASSLSGYGYTF. Here the CDR3 DNA reads TGTGCCAGCAGCTTGTCAGGATATGGCTACACCTTC.

The rearrangement uses TRBV14 and TRBJ1-5, with D tentatively TRBD1 (5 bases). This CDR3 is 14 amino acids long. Between the trimmed V and J ends, which lost 7 bases and 8 bases, there was a span of 18 bases. Per germline, CDR1 SGHDN and CDR2 FVKESK. CDR3 DNA sequence: TGTGCCAGCACGCCGGGACCTCAGTGGGAGCCCCAGCATTTT. It is translated as CASTPGPQWEPQHF.

The chain couples TRBV23-1 to TRBJ2-3; TRBD2 aligns across 8 bases. TRBV23-1 is placed among ORFs of uncertain function. After removal of 0 bases from V and 3 bases from J, the junction contained 11 bases not matched to a gene. CDR3 length: 18 amino acids. In DNA, the CDR3 is TGCGCCAGCAGTCAATCGAAGGGTACTAGCGGAGTTACAGATACGCAGTATTTT. It yields the protein CASSQSKGTSGVTDTQYF.

The count of this clone is one. The chain is built from TRBV5-6 and TRBJ2-7; 9 nucleotides match TRBD2. CDR1 is SGHDT, CDR2 YYEEEE, per germline. There are 14 residues in the CDR3. V lost 4 bases to trimming and J lost 3 bases; unmatched junction nucleotides: 5. The CDR3 region is CASSATSGFYEQYF. The CDR3 coding sequence is TGTGCCAGCAGCGCTACTAGCGGGTTCTACGAGCAGTACTTC.

The chain has TRBV19 and TRBJ2-3, with TRBD2 identical over 10 bases. After removal of 3 bases from V and 4 bases from J, the junction contained 7 bases not matched to a gene. The germline V gene has CDR1 LNHDA and CDR2 SQIVND (reference sequence). The CDR3 spans 16 residues. The CDR3 protein is CASSIMLAGVSDTQYF. CDR3 nucleotide sequence: TGTGCCAGTAGTATTATGCTAGCGGGAGTGTCAGATACGCAGTATTTT.

This rearrangement joins TRBV5-5 to TRBJ1-1, with D hard to call. The germline V gene has CDR1 SGHKS and CDR2 YYEKEE (reference sequence). The CDR3 totals 17 residues. Trimming left V 0 bases short and J 1 base short, with 16 bases between. This CDR3 is CASSLETTGRWNTEAFF. As DNA, the CDR3 is TGTGCCAGCAGCTTGGAAACGACGGGGAGGTGGAACACTGAAGCTTTCTTT.

This rearrangement joins TRBV4-3 to TRBJ2-1; tentative D call: TRBD2 (6 bases). Germline lookup yields CDR1 LGHNA and CDR2 YSLEER. The CDR3 runs to 16 residues. V shed 0 bases and J shed 3 bases, with 12 bases lying between them. The CDR3 reads CASSQDLGSFYNEQFF. The CDR3 DNA follows: TGCGCCAGCAGCCAAGATCTCGGGAGTTTCTACAATGAGCAGTTCTTC.

V and J are TRBV5-1 and TRBJ2-2; 12 bases match TRBD1. The CDR3 covers 14 residues. The V and J ends lost 4 bases and 6 bases, in that order; junction bases with no gene match: 1. Germline V lookup: CDR1 SGHRS, CDR2 YFSETQ. Here the CDR3 DNA reads TGCGCCAGCAGCGGGACAGGGGGCGCCGGGGAGCTGTTTTTT. Its translation: CASSGTGGAGELFF.

In its sample, this clone was seen once. The J gene is TRBJ2-3, the V gene TRBV5-4; D gene uncertain. The CDR3 spans 13 residues. Germline CDR1 and CDR2: SGHNT and YYREEE (reference sequence). The ends were cut back, 4 bases at V and 7 bases at J, with 13 bases in the middle. CDR3 residues: CASSDRTAHTQYF. CDR3 nucleotides: TGTGCCAGCAGCGACCGGACGGCACATACGCAGTATTTT.

The V and J genes are TRBV5-5 and TRBJ2-2; D is ambiguous. CDR3 length equals 14 residues. Looked up from germline, CDR1 is SGHKS and CDR2 is YYEKEE (reference sequence). Between the trimmed V and J ends, which lost 0 bases and 4 bases, there was a span of 7 bases. The CDR3 region is CASSLVWGTGELFF. CDR3 coding DNA: TGTGCCAGCAGCTTGGTGTGGGGCACCGGGGAGCTGTTTTTT.

This clone was counted a few times. This chain joins TRBV10-3 and TRBJ1-5; tentatively, D is TRBD1 (5 bases). V lost 7 bases and J lost 2, with 15 bases in between. From germline, CDR1 is ENHRY and CDR2 SYGVKD. There are 15 residues in the CDR3. The CDR3 loop reads CAITIRRQCNQPQHF. The CDR3 region has the DNA TGTGCCATCACTATTCGGCGACAGTGCAATCAGCCCCAGCATTTT.

The V and J genes are TRBV27 and TRBJ1-1; D gene ambiguous. The germline gives CDR1 MNHEY, CDR2 SMNVEV (reference sequence). V lost 6 bases and J 4 bases, leaving 18 bases between the germline ends. This CDR3 region has 15 residues. DNA of the CDR3: TGTGCCAGCAGCATGACCTTCGGAGGGTTCACTGAAGCTTTCTTT. Protein: CASSMTFGGFTEAFF.

This clone was detected only once. The chain has TRBV9 and TRBJ2-7; unclear D gene. The length of the CDR3 is 13 residues. The germline gives CDR1 SGDLS, CDR2 YYNGEE. V lost 0 bases to trimming and J lost 4 bases, with 8 bases between them. The CDR3 nucleotides are TGTGCCAGCAGCGTAGAGCCCCAGTACGAGCAGTACTTC. This sequence encodes CASSVEPQYEQYF.

The chain couples TRBV29-1 to TRBJ2-1; D gene ambiguous. The CDR3 has 11 residues. Germline assignment: CDR1 SQVTM and CDR2 ANQGSEA. V gave up 5 bases and J gave up 4 bases, with 6 bases separating them. The CDR3, as DNA: TGCAGCGTTCGAGAGTACAATGAGCAGTTCTTC. It is translated as CSVREYNEQFF.